This section outlines one TCR beta chain sequence together with its context. In the authors' workflow: Using reference gene primer amplification, nucleated cell counts were estimated. Measured with immunoSEQ multiplex PCR; TCRdb has only the in-frame clones, and not every one. Clonal size and the V and J genes are those of that table, whereas D and trimming came from the DNA. The top ten hold 20% to 30% of the sample, which has 100,000 to 150,000 clones, roughly 87% seen once. These data originate in a study of blood T cell repertoires in COVID-19. Study-level information: COVID-19 samples from acute and convalescent phases originated in the United States, Italy and Spain. The analysed material was cDNA or gDNA that came from T cells, B-cell-depleted T cells, or PBMCs.

CDR3 size: 13 residues. The germline gives CDR1 SGHTA, CDR2 FQGNSA. With 2 bases removed from V and 1 base from J, the gap between germline ends came to 5 bases. V usage is TRBV7-2 and J usage is TRBJ1-2; unclear D gene. Sequenced material: peripheral blood. This sequence originates from a woman older than 75 with acute or convalescent COVID-19. Here the CDR3 reads CASSLTVNYGYTF. The CDR3 DNA reads TGTGCCAGCAGCTTAACGGTTAACTATGGCTACACCTTC. The full variable domain, rest sourced from reference TRBV7-2 and TRBJ1-2, is GAGVSQSPSNKVTEKGKDVELRCDPISGHTALYWYRQSLGQGLEFLIYFQGNSAPDKSGLPSDRFSAERTGGSVSTLTIQRTQQEDSAVYLCASSLTVNYGYTFGSGTRLTVV.